This entry lists 28 T cell receptor beta chains sequenced from one sample in a study of spatial heterogeneity in lung cancer. As for time point: blood at routine non-recurrence follow-up after resection. TCRdb reanalysed the 5' RACE reads using MiXCR and keeps one entry per CDR3 protein. The table lists under 150,000 distinct CDR3 sequences, 11% of them singletons. Sequences were derived from PBMCs, sampled at follow-up. Every receptor here comes from a female donor with early-stage non-small cell lung cancer.

The V and J genes are TRBV10-3 and TRBJ2-3; 9 bases map to TRBD2. Germline CDR1 reads ENHRY; CDR2 reads SYGVKD. The CDR3 contains 15 residues. Trimming removed 10 bases from V and 1 base from J; junction bases left unmatched: 9. In DNA, the CDR3 is TGTGCCACCGTCCCGACTAGCGGCCGCACAGATACGCAGTATTTT. Its translation: CATVPTSGRTDTQYF.

A few counts support this clonotype. The chain is built from TRBV6-4 and TRBJ2-3; 9 nucleotides match TRBD2. The CDR3 has 14 residues. Looked up from germline, CDR1 is MRHNA and CDR2 is SNTAGT. V was clipped by 6 bases and J by 1 base; unmatched bases: 2. The CDR3 DNA sequence: TGTGCCAGCAGACGGACTAGCGGCACAGATACGCAGTATTTT. Its protein product is CASRRTSGTDTQYF.

This clonotype has a handful of counts. V is TRBV7-2 and J is TRBJ1-5; D gene ambiguous. V lost 2 bases and J lost 11, with 13 bases in between. CDR3 length: 13 amino acids. CDR1 and CDR2 from the germline V gene are SGHTA and FQGNSA. The CDR3 region is CASSLPPIGTQHF. CDR3 nucleotides: TGTGCCAGCAGCTTACCCCCCATTGGGACCCAGCATTTT.

The sample holds many counts of this clonotype. This CDR3 reads CSVRVSGGSTDTQYF. DNA of the CDR3: TGCAGCGTTCGGGTGAGCGGGGGGAGCACAGATACGCAGTATTTT. The chain employs TRBV29-1 and TRBJ2-3, with 9 bases lining up with TRBD2. Losses at the gene ends were 5 bases for V and 0 bases for J; bases not matched to a gene: 6. CDR3 length: 15 amino acids. Germline V lookup: CDR1 SQVTM, CDR2 ANQGSEA.

This clonotype has more than one count but fewer than ten. The rearrangement uses TRBV14 and TRBJ2-3; TRBD2 matches at 13 bases. J lost 4 bases, V lost 1 base, and 11 bases had no gene match. The germline V gene encodes CDR1 SGHDN and CDR2 FVKESK. The CDR3 runs to 19 residues. The CDR3 DNA follows: TGTGCCAGCAGCCAAGTTCGCCTTGGACTAGCGGGAGTATCAGATACGCAGTATTTT. This gives the protein CASSQVRLGLAGVSDTQYF.

This clonotype has only a few counts. V usage is TRBV7-2 and J usage is TRBJ1-4, with a possible D match to TRBD1 (6 bases). The V end lost 7 bases, the J end lost 4 bases, and 13 bases lay between the germline ends. CDR1 and CDR2 from the germline V gene are SGHTA and FQGNSA. The CDR3 has 14 residues. CDR3 residues: CASTRDTSNEKLFF. The CDR3 DNA reads as TGTGCCAGCACCCGGGACACGAGTAATGAAAAACTGTTTTTT. Full variable domain (outside the CDR3, taken from reference TRBV7-2 and TRBJ1-4): GAGVSQSPSNKVTEKGKDVELRCDPISGHTALYWYRQSLGQGLEFLIYFQGNSAPDKSGLPSDRFSAERTGGSVSTLTIQRTQQEDSAVYLCASTRDTSNEKLFFGSGTQLSVL.

This clonotype was seen repeatedly, ten times or more. The chain employs TRBV5-6 and TRBJ2-7; D possibly corresponds to TRBD2 (5 bases). V was shortened by 4 bases and J by 2 bases, with 7 bases between the two germline ends. CDR3 size: 12 residues. CDR1 is SGHDT and CDR2 is YYEEEE in the germline V gene. The CDR3 nucleotides are TGTGCCAGCAGCCGGGGAGCCTACGAGCAGTACTTC. It translates to CASSRGAYEQYF.

This clonotype showed up just a few times. The rearrangement joins TRBV5-5 to TRBJ2-1; 9 positions agree with TRBD2. V was clipped by 4 bases and J by 5 bases; unmatched bases: 7. The CDR3 has 15 residues. The germline gives CDR1 SGHKS, CDR2 YYEKEE (reference sequence). The CDR3 loop reads CASSSLAGTNNEQFF. The CDR3 DNA is TGTGCCAGCAGCAGCCTAGCGGGAACGAACAATGAGCAGTTCTTC.

This clonotype has a handful of counts. The rearrangement uses TRBV5-6 and TRBJ2-3, with D unresolved. Germline lookup yields CDR1 SGHDT and CDR2 YYEEEE. Trimming took off 3 bases at V and 0 bases at J, with 14 bases between the two ends. This CDR3 comprises 16 residues. Here the CDR3 reads CASSSDRQDSTDTQYF. The DNA of the CDR3 is TGTGCCAGCAGCTCCGACCGGCAGGATAGCACAGATACGCAGTATTTT.

V usage is TRBV28 and J usage is TRBJ1-4; D gene ambiguous. There are 9 residues in the CDR3. Trimming removed 9 bases at V and 6 bases at J, with 2 bases between. Germline V gene data show CDR1 as MDHEN and CDR2 as SYDVKM. The CDR3 coding sequence is TGTGCCAGTTATGAAAAACTGTTTTTT. As protein: CASYEKLFF.

The J gene is TRBJ2-3, the V gene TRBV10-2, with D tentatively TRBD1 or TRBD2 (5 bases each). Germline V gene data show CDR1 as WSHSY and CDR2 as SAAADI. The V end lost 4 bases, the J end lost 3 bases, and 14 bases lay between the germline ends. The CDR3 contains 15 residues. For the CDR3, the DNA is TGCGCCAGCAGTGCGGGACGACCTTCGACAGATACGCAGTATTTT. It codes for CASSAGRPSTDTQYF.

The CDR3 DNA is TGCGCCAGCAGCCAAGAACTCGGGCAGGGCCCTAGCTATGGCTACACCTTC. It codes for CASSQELGQGPSYGYTF. V is TRBV4-3 and J is TRBJ1-2, with D possibly being TRBD1 (5 bases). Looked up from germline, CDR1 is LGHNA and CDR2 is YSLEER. The V end was cut by 0 bases, the J end by 4 bases, with 18 bases between. The CDR3 length is 17 residues.

V usage is TRBV28 and J usage is TRBJ2-2; 9 bases are a match to TRBD1. V lost 2 bases to trimming and J lost 5 bases; unmatched junction nucleotides: 3. The CDR3 sequence is 15 residues long. Germline lookup yields CDR1 MDHEN and CDR2 SYDVKM. This chain's CDR3 is CASSLTTGGTGELFF. The CDR3, as DNA: TGTGCCAGCAGTTTAACGACAGGGGGAACCGGGGAGCTGTTTTTT.

The rearrangement joins TRBV3-1 to TRBJ1-2, with D uncertain. CDR1 and CDR2 (germline): LGHDT, YNNKEL (reference sequence). The CDR3 is made up of 13 amino acids. The V end lost 1 base, the J end lost 5 bases, and 8 bases lay between the germline ends. CDR3 sequence (DNA): TGTGCCAGCAGCCAAGTTGGGAAGTATGGCTACACCTTC. Its translation: CASSQVGKYGYTF.

This clonotype was found a few times. The chain employs TRBV27 and TRBJ1-1, with D hard to call. Trimming took 6 bases from V and 4 from J, leaving 18 bases between them. The CDR3 is 15 residues long. From germline, CDR1 is MNHEY and CDR2 SMNVEV (reference sequence). CDR3 in amino acids: CASREGTPFGTEAFF. The CDR3 nucleotides read TGTGCCAGCAGGGAGGGCACCCCTTTTGGCACTGAAGCTTTCTTT.

This chain uses TRBV27 with TRBJ2-7, with 7 positions matching TRBD1. There are 14 residues in the CDR3. In germline, CDR1 is MNHEY, CDR2 SMNVEV (reference sequence). The V and J ends lost 3 bases and 5 bases, in that order; junction bases with no gene match: 7. CDR3 residues: CASSFPDRANEQYF. The CDR3 region has the DNA TGTGCCAGCAGTTTCCCAGACAGGGCCAACGAGCAGTACTTC.

This clonotype was detected many times. The V and J genes are TRBV6-1 and TRBJ2-7; D is unclear. The length of the CDR3 is 13 residues. Trimming stripped 0 bases from V and 9 bases from J, with 12 bases between. Germline V lookup: CDR1 MNHNS, CDR2 SASEGT. The CDR3 reads CASSEAADLLQYF. The CDR3, as DNA: TGTGCCAGCAGTGAAGCTGCTGACCTGCTGCAGTACTTC.

This chain links TRBV19 with TRBJ1-1; no clear D gene. This CDR3 is 13 amino acids long. Germline V gene lookup returns CDR1 LNHDA and CDR2 SQIVND (reference sequence). Trimming removed 5 bases at V and 11 bases at J, with 18 bases between. CDR3 sequence (DNA): TGTGCCAGTAGTGAAAGTGGTCCCTACGTGGCTTTCTTT. Residues: CASSESGPYVAFF.

The table lists this clonotype with a few counts. DNA for the CDR3: TGTGCCAGCAGTTCCGGACAGATGACCTACGAGCAGTACTTC. This gives the protein CASSSGQMTYEQYF. V usage is TRBV28 and J usage is TRBJ2-7, with D perhaps matching TRBD1 (6 bases). V was clipped by 4 bases and J by 2 bases, with 12 bases between them. The CDR3 contains 14 residues. The V gene's germline CDR1 is MDHEN and CDR2 SYDVKM.

This clonotype was observed a few times. The chain is built from TRBV28 and TRBJ2-7; D gene unclear. There are 12 residues in the CDR3. The germline V and J ends were trimmed by 5 bases and 2 bases, with 7 bases remaining between them. Germline values: CDR1 MDHEN, CDR2 SYDVKM. CDR3 nucleotide sequence: TGTGCCAGCAGTCCCCCGGCCTACGAGCAGTACTTC. Protein sequence: CASSPPAYEQYF.

This clonotype occurred many times. This chain joins TRBV3-1 and TRBJ2-3; D unclear. The CDR3 is 16 residues long. The germline gives CDR1 LGHDT, CDR2 YNNKEL (reference sequence). The germline V and J ends were trimmed by 0 bases and 5 bases, with 15 bases remaining between them. In nucleotides, the CDR3 is TGTGCCAGCAGCCAAGATTTTCCCCCACGCCTAGATACGCAGTATTTT. Protein sequence: CASSQDFPPRLDTQYF.

In this sample, this clonotype turned up many times. This sequence joins TRBV29-1 and TRBJ1-1; TRBD1 agrees at 7 bases. Germline V gene sequence: CDR1 SQVTM, CDR2 ANQGSEA. CDR3 length: 16 amino acids. V shed 0 bases and J 5 bases; nucleotides not matched to a gene: 12. CDR3 sequence: CSVEDLLVQGYTEAFF. The CDR3 bases are TGCAGCGTTGAAGATCTTCTGGTACAGGGGTATACTGAAGCTTTCTTT. The whole variable domain, remainder taken from reference TRBV29-1 and TRBJ1-1, is SAVISQKPSRDICQRGTSLTIQCQVDSQVTMMFWYRQQPGQSLTLIATANQGSEATYESGFVIDKFPISRPNLTFSTLTVSNMSPEDSSIYLCSVEDLLVQGYTEAFFGQGTRLTVV.

The table lists this clonotype with a few counts. The V and J genes are TRBV4-1 and TRBJ1-2; D gene ambiguous. Germline V gene data show CDR1 as MGHRA and CDR2 as YSYEKL. Trimming took 4 bases from V and 8 from J, leaving 20 bases between them. The CDR3 is 15 amino acids. The CDR3 sequence: CASSPATEYWIGYTF. For the CDR3, the DNA is TGCGCCAGCAGCCCAGCCACCGAATATTGGATAGGCTACACCTTC.

This clonotype was seen ten or more times. The chain has TRBV12-3 or TRBV12-4 and TRBJ1-5; no firm D call. The CDR3 covers 16 residues. V was shortened by 2 bases and J by 3 bases, with 14 bases between the two germline ends. For the CDR3, the DNA is TGTGCCAGCAGTTTAAACTGGGCAGCCAACAATCAGCCCCAGCATTTT. It specifies CASSLNWAANNQPQHF.

This clonotype was counted a few times. The CDR3 DNA is TGTGCCAGCAGTGGAGGGTTCGAAGCTTTCTTT. Its protein product is CASSGGFEAFF. This chain connects TRBV6-2 or TRBV6-3 to TRBJ1-1; D call uncertain. This CDR3 has 11 residues. Between the trimmed V and J ends, which lost 5 bases and 8 bases, there was a span of 9 bases. Germline V lookup: CDR1 MNHEY, CDR2 SVGEGT.

This sequence joins TRBV5-1 and TRBJ2-7; D unresolved. V was trimmed by 1 base and J by 2 bases, leaving 7 bases between them. The CDR3 runs 13 residues. Germline V lookup: CDR1 SGHRS, CDR2 YFSETQ. In DNA form, the CDR3 reads TGCGCCAGCAGCTTGAGTACAACCTACGAGCAGTACTTC. It translates to CASSLSTTYEQYF.

This chain connects TRBV7-2 to TRBJ2-1, with 7 bases matching TRBD2. The CDR3 is made up of 15 amino acids. The germline CDR1 and CDR2 sequences are SGHTA and FQGNSA. V was pared by 5 bases and J by 5 bases, with 9 bases of the junction left unmatched. The CDR3: CASSPGLVRDNEQFF. The CDR3 DNA is TGTGCCAGCAGCCCCGGACTAGTCAGGGACAATGAGCAGTTCTTC.

This clonotype has just a few counts. V is TRBV12-3 or TRBV12-4 and J is TRBJ2-2, with 7 bases matching TRBD2. The V segment lost 3 bases and the J segment 3 bases; nucleotides outside the gene matches: 4. CDR3 length equals 15 residues. CDR3 in amino acids: CASSFRDYYTGELFF. As DNA, the CDR3 is TGTGCCAGCAGTTTCCGGGACTACTACACCGGGGAGCTGTTTTTT.